The subject of this entry is one TCR beta chain. The sample is drawn from a study of molecular identifiers for immune sequencing clone quantification. Preparation of the bulk TCR libraries relied on previously described methods and listed TCR primers. TCRdb re-analysed the PCR reads in MiXCR, keeping a single row per CDR3 protein. The table records approximately 100,000 distinct CDR3 sequences, 36% of them present only once. Trimming pared 3 bases from V and 8 bases from J, leaving 15 bases between. Per germline, CDR1 MNHEY and CDR2 SVGEGT. The CDR3 has 14 amino acids. The V and J genes are TRBV6-2 or TRBV6-3 and TRBJ2-3; D possibly uses TRBD1 or TRBD2 (5 bases each). The TCR originated in a human donor in good health. Some libraries in this study had Jurkat cell RNA spiked in. Sequencing used naive CD8+ T cells from blood, with Jurkat cell RNA spiked in. Specified subset: FACS-sorted CD8+CD4-CCR7+CD45RA+ naive T cells. Here the CDR3 DNA reads TGTGCCAGCAGTTATGAGGGGCTTCCGGTTACGCAGTATTTT. It translates to CASSYEGLPVTQYF.